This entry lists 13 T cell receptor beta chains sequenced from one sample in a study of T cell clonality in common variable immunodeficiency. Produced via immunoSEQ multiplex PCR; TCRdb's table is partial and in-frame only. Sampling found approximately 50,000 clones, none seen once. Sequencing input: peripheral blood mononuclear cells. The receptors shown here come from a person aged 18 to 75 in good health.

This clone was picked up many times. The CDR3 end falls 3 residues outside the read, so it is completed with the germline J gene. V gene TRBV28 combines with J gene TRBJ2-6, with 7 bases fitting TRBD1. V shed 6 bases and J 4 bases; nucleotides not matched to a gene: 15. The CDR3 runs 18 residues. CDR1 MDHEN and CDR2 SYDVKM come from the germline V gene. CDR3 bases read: TGTGCCAGCAGCACCCCGGGACAGATCCGTTCCGGGGCCAACGTC. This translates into CASSTPGQIRSGANV. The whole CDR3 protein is CASSTPGQIRSGANVLTF.

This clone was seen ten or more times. The CDR3 protein is CASSKGQGAHGYTF. The covered CDR3 bases are TGTGCCAGCAGCAAAGGACAGGGGGCGCATGGC. This chain joins TRBV7-3 and TRBJ1-2, with 11 positions matching TRBD1. The CDR3 end lies 3 residues beyond the end of the read and is filled in from the germline J gene. The CDR3 totals 14 residues. V shed 5 bases, J shed 6 bases, and the junction held 5 bases outside the gene matches. Per germline, CDR1 SGHTA and CDR2 FQGTGA. Supplemented by reference TRBV7-3 and TRBJ1-2, the full variable domain reads GAGVSQTPSNKVTEKGKYVELRCDPISGHTALYWYRQSLGQGPEFLIYFQGTGAADDSGLPNDRFFAVRPEGSVSTLKIQRTERGDSAVYLCASSKGQGAHGYTFGSGTRLTVV.

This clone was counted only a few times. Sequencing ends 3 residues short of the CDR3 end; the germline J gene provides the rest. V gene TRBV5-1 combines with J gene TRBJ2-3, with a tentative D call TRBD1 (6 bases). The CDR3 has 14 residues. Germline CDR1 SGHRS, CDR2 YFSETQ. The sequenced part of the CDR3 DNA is TGCGCCAGCAGCCCACAGGGATTCAATCAGCCG. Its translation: CASSPQGFNQP. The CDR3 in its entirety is CASSPQGFNQPQYF.

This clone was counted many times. The CDR3 DNA, read in part, is TGTGCCAGCAGCTTGGAAGGGTCCGCCTACGAG. Translation gives CASSLEGSAYE. The full CDR3 protein is CASSLEGSAYEQYF. The genes are TRBV5-6 and TRBJ2-7, with D uncertain. The sequence runs out 3 residues before the end of the CDR3; the remainder is reconstructed from the germline J gene. Trimming cost V 0 bases and J 2 bases, with 9 bases left between them. There are 14 residues in the CDR3. From germline, CDR1 is SGHDT and CDR2 YYEEEE.

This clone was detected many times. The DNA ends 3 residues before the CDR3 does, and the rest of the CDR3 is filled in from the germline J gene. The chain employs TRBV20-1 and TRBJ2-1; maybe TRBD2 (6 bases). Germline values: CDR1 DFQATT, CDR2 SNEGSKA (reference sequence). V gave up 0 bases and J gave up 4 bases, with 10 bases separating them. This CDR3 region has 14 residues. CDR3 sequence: CSARDALAYNEQFF. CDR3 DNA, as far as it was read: TGCAGTGCTAGAGATGCGCTAGCGTACAATGAG.

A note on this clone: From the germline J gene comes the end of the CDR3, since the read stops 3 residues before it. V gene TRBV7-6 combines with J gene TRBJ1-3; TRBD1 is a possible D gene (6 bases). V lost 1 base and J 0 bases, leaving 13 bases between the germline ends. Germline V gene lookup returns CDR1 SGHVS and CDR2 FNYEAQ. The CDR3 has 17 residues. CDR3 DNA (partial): TGTGCCAGCAGCTTAGTCGACAGGACCATCTCTGGAAACACC. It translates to CASSLVDRTISGNT. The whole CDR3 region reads CASSLVDRTISGNTIYF. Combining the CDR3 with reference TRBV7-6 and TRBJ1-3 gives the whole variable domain GAGVSQSPRYKVTKRGQDVALRCDPISGHVSLYWYRQALGQGPEFLTYFNYEAQQDKSGLPNDRFSAERPEGSISTLTIQRTEQRDSAMYRCASSLVDRTISGNTIYFGEGSWLTVV.

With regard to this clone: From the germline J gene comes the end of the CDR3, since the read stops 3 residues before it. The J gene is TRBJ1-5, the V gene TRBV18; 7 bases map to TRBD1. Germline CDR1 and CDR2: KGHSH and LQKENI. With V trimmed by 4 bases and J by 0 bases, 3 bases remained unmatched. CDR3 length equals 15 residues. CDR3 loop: CASSRDSYSNQPQHF. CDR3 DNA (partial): TGTGCCAGCTCACGGGACAGCTATAGCAATCAGCCC.

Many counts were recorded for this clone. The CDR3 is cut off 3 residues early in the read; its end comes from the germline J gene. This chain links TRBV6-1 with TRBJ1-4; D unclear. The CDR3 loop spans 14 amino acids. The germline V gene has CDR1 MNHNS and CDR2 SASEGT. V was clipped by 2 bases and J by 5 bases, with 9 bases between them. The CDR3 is CASSEQAGNEKLFF. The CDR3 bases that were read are TGTGCCAGCAGTGAACAAGCCGGGAATGAAAAA.

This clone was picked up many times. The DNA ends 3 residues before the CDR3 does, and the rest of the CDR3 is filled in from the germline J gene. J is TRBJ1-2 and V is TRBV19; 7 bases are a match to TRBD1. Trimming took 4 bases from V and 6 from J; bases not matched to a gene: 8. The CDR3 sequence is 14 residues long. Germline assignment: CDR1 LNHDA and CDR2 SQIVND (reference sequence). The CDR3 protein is CASSKRTGDHGYTF. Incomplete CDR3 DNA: TGTGCCAGTAGTAAACGGACAGGAGACCATGGC.

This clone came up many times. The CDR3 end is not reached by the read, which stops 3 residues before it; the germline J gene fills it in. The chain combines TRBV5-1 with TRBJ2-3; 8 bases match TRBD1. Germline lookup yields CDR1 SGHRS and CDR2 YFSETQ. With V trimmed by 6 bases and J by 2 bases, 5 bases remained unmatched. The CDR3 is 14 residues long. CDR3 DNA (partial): TGCGCCAGCATGTCAGGGGGCAACACAGATACG. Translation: CASMSGGNTDT. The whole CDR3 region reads CASMSGGNTDTQYF.

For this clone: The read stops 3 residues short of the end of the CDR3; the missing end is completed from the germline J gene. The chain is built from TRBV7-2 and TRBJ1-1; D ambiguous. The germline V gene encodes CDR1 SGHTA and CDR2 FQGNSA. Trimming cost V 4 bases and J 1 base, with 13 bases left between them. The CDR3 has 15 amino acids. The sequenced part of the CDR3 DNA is TGTGCCAGCAGCTGGCGGGTTAGCCGGAACACTGAA. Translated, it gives CASSWRVSRNTE. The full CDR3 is CASSWRVSRNTEAFF. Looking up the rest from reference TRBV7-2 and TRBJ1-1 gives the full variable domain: GAGVSQSPSNKVTEKGKDVELRCDPISGHTALYWYRQSLGQGLEFLIYFQGNSAPDKSGLPSDRFSAERTGGSVSTLTIQRTQQEDSAVYLCASSWRVSRNTEAFFGQGTRLTVV.

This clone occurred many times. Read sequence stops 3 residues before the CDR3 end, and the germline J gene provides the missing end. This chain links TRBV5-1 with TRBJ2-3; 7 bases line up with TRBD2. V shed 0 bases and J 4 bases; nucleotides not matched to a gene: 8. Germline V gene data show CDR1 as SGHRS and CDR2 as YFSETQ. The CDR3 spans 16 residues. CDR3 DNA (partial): TGCGCCAGCAGCTTGGTGGGCGGGAGAGGAGCAGATACG. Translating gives CASSLVGGRGADT. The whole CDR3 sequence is CASSLVGGRGADTQYF.

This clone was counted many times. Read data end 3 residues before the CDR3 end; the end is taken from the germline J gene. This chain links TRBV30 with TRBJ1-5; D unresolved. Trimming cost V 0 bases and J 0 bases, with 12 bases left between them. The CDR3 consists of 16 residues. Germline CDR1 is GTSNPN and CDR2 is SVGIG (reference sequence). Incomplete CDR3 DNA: TGTGCCTGGAGTGTACCCCCCGACTATAGCAATCAGCCC. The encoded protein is CAWSVPPDYSNQP. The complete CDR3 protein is CAWSVPPDYSNQPQHF.